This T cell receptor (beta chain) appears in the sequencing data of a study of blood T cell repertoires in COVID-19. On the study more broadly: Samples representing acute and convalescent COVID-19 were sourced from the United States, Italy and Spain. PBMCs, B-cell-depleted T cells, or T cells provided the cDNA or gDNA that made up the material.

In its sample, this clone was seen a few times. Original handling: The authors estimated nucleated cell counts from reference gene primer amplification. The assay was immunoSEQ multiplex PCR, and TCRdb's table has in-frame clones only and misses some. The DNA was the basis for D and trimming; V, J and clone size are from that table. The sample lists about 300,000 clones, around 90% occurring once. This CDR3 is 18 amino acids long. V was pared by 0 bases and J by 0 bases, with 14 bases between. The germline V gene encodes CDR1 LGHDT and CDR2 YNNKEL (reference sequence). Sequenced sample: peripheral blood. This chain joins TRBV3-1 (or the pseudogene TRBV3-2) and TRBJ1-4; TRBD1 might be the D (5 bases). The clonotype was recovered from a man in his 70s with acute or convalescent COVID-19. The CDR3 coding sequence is TGTGCCAGCAGCCAAGAGTCGAGGAGGGGATCAACTAATGAAAAACTGTTTTTT. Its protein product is CASSQESRRGSTNEKLFF.